The 15 T cell receptor beta chains below all came from one sample that was sequenced in a study of T cell responses to AZD1222 COVID-19 vaccine. The assay was immunoSEQ multiplex PCR, and TCRdb's table has in-frame clones only and misses some. Among about 100,000 clones listed, 93% were seen once. The sequences come from peripheral blood, collected on day 0 of AZD1222 vaccination. These receptors were collected from an adult in good health.

V usage is TRBV27 and J usage is TRBJ1-2; TRBD1 matches 7 bases. This CDR3 has 15 residues. CDR1 and CDR2 (germline): MNHEY, SMNVEV (reference sequence). J lost 5 bases, V lost 4 bases, and 10 bases had no gene match. DNA of the CDR3: TGTGCCAGCAGTTACACAGGGACAGTAGCTTATGGCTACACCTTC. It codes for CASSYTGTVAYGYTF.

This chain connects TRBV19 to TRBJ2-1; TRBD1 or TRBD2 may be the D gene (5 bases each). This CDR3 comprises 16 residues. Germline-derived CDR1 and CDR2 are LNHDA and SQIVND (reference sequence). The ends were cut back, 8 bases at V and 8 bases at J, with 25 bases in the middle. The CDR3 reads CASSSPSGRGWDEQFF. The CDR3 DNA sequence: TGTGCCAGTTCTTCACCTTCGGGGCGCGGATGGGATGAGCAGTTCTTC.

The rearrangement uses TRBV7-2 and TRBJ2-6; no clear D gene. This CDR3 has 14 amino acids. V dropped 1 base and J dropped 12 bases, with 13 bases sitting between them. In germline, CDR1 is SGHTA, CDR2 FQGNSA. CDR3 loop: CASSLGPTSPVLTF. The CDR3, as DNA: TGTGCCAGCAGCTTAGGACCCACCAGCCCCGTCCTGACTTTC.

This sequence joins TRBV10-3 and TRBJ2-1; D is perhaps TRBD2 (5 bases). Trimming left V 0 bases short and J 10 bases short, with 13 bases between. This CDR3 comprises 14 residues. Germline lookup yields CDR1 ENHRY and CDR2 SYGVKD. CDR3 loop: CAISESGRTGEQFF. CDR3 sequence (DNA): TGTGCCATCAGTGAGTCTGGACGGACGGGAGAGCAGTTCTTC.

The chain joins TRBV25-1 to TRBJ2-3; the D is unclear. Trimming took 7 bases from V and 1 from J, leaving 6 bases between them. Germline V lookup: CDR1 MGHDK, CDR2 SYGVNS. The CDR3 length is 12 residues. The CDR3, as DNA: TGTGCCAGCACTGGACGCACAGATACGCAGTATTTT. It translates to CASTGRTDTQYF.

This chain uses TRBV6-2 or TRBV6-3 with TRBJ2-1; TRBD2 aligns across 11 bases. This CDR3 comprises 17 residues. Germline CDR1 and CDR2: MNHEY and SVGEGT. Trimming removed 5 bases from V and 8 bases from J; junction bases left unmatched: 14. The CDR3 region is CASSRLAGGLQGHEQFF. DNA of the CDR3: TGTGCCAGCAGTCGGCTAGCGGGAGGTCTTCAGGGGCATGAGCAGTTCTTC.

The chain has TRBV5-4 and TRBJ2-7; 8 bases line up with TRBD2. The germline V gene has CDR1 SGHNT and CDR2 YYREEE (reference sequence). The CDR3 runs 16 residues. V dropped 2 bases and J dropped 7; count of bases not matched to a gene: 14. The CDR3 sequence is CASSFTSGGGREEQYF. The CDR3 DNA is TGTGCCAGCAGCTTTACTAGCGGAGGCGGTAGGGAGGAGCAGTACTTC. Variable domain in full (rest from reference TRBV5-4 and TRBJ2-7): ETGVTQSPTHLIKTRGQQVTLRCSSQSGHNTVSWYQQALGQGPQFIFQYYREEENGRGNFPPRFSGLQFPNYSSELNVNALELDDSALYLCASSFTSGGGREEQYFGPGTRLTVT.

The V and J genes are TRBV7-9 and TRBJ1-6; tentative D call: TRBD1 (5 bases). CDR1 is SEHNR and CDR2 is FQNEAQ in the germline V gene (reference sequence). The V end was cut by 1 base, the J end by 6 bases, with 7 bases between. The CDR3 contains 14 residues. The CDR3 loop reads CASSLGTPNSPLHF. CDR3 coding DNA: TGTGCCAGCAGCTTAGGGACACCTAATTCACCCCTCCACTTT.

This chain connects TRBV11-3 to TRBJ1-6; perhaps TRBD1 as D (5 bases). The CDR3 runs 14 residues. The germline gives CDR1 SGHNT, CDR2 YENEEA. V dropped 6 bases and J dropped 9 bases, with 15 bases sitting between them. DNA of the CDR3: TGTGCCAGCAGACCCGGGCCCGGGGGTTCACCCCTCCACTTT. The encoded protein is CASRPGPGGSPLHF.

The chain has TRBV2 and TRBJ1-5, with 12 bases identical to TRBD1. The V and J ends lost 7 bases and 2 bases, in that order; junction bases with no gene match: 15. Germline V gene data show CDR1 as SNHLY and CDR2 as FYNNEI. The length of the CDR3 is 19 residues. The CDR3 sequence: CASTPGGDRGRRGNQPQHF. The CDR3 DNA reads as TGTGCCAGCACCCCCGGGGGGGACAGGGGGCGCCGGGGCAATCAGCCCCAGCATTTT.

The V call is TRBV7-9, the J call TRBJ2-6; no firm D call. The germline V gene encodes CDR1 SEHNR and CDR2 FQNEAQ (reference sequence). The length of the CDR3 is 18 residues. The V and J ends lost 1 base and 4 bases respectively, with 17 bases between them. The CDR3 loop is CASSLGGGTPAGANVLTF. CDR3 nucleotide sequence: TGTGCCAGCAGCTTAGGGGGTGGTACGCCTGCCGGGGCCAACGTCCTGACTTTC.

The chain is built from TRBV23-1 and TRBJ2-1, with D perhaps TRBD2 (7 bases). TRBV23-1 is annotated as an ORF whose role is uncertain. This CDR3 spans 19 amino acids. V lost 2 bases to trimming and J lost 1 base, with 21 bases between them. The CDR3 loop is CASSQREGETGFSYNEQFF. CDR3 in DNA: TGCGCCAGCAGTCAAAGGGAGGGGGAGACTGGTTTTTCCTACAATGAGCAGTTCTTC.

The gene calls are TRBV5-1 and TRBJ1-2, with unresolved D. Trimming removed 0 bases at V and 1 base at J, with 10 bases between. CDR1 is SGHRS, CDR2 YFSETQ, per germline. The CDR3 spans 15 residues. In DNA form, the CDR3 reads TGCGCCAGCAGCTTGGGCGGGGAGTTTAACTATGGCTACACCTTC. Encoded protein: CASSLGGEFNYGYTF.

This clone was counted only a few times. The V call is TRBV5-1, the J call TRBJ2-7; weak D call: TRBD1 (5 bases). With 0 bases removed from V and 5 bases from J, the gap between germline ends came to 9 bases. This CDR3 spans 13 amino acids. Germline loops: CDR1 SGHRS, CDR2 YFSETQ. CDR3: CASSLAGFDEQYF. DNA of the CDR3: TGCGCCAGCAGCTTGGCAGGGTTCGACGAGCAGTACTTC.

The chain uses TRBV29-1 and TRBJ1-2, with TRBD1 identical over 9 bases. Germline CDR1 reads SQVTM; CDR2 reads ANQGSEA. This CDR3 is 13 amino acids long. V shed 6 bases and J 5 bases; nucleotides not matched to a gene: 7. CDR3 residues: CSVRDRAAYGYTF. In nucleotides, the CDR3 is TGCAGCGTGAGGGACAGGGCGGCGTATGGCTACACCTTC. The variable domain in full, completed from reference TRBV29-1 and TRBJ1-2, reads SAVISQKPSRDICQRGTSLTIQCQVDSQVTMMFWYRQQPGQSLTLIATANQGSEATYESGFVIDKFPISRPNLTFSTLTVSNMSPEDSSIYLCSVRDRAAYGYTFGSGTRLTVV.